A selection of T cell receptor beta chains follows, all from one sample in a study of cytomegalovirus exposure and HLA in healthy donors. Method: immunoSEQ multiplex PCR; TCRdb's copy keeps in-frame clones and lacks some. The sample yields roughly 200,000 clones, approximately 85% seen once. Source material: PBMCs. The source is a woman aged 50 to 60 in good health and CMV-seronegative. Both conserved end residues are trimmed from each CDR3.

TRBV29-1	SVETGGYEQY
TRBV9	ASSVGLAGGGNEQF
TRBV27	ASRRIRALGGYEQY
TRBV9	ASSADRGTQPQH
TRBV5-8	ASSPPWDSKGLAKNIQY
TRBV28	ASRFPGGSYGYT
TRBV25-1	ASSFGRGGDTQY
TRBV4-3	ASSPQGLAGGPTGELF
TRBV4-3	ASSQDDPGTGSLNEQF
TRBV6-1	ASSANFIQETQY
TRBV25-1	ASSHIDSRSNTGELF
TRBV29-1	SGTSGEATGELF
TRBV19	ASSTQALNEKLF
TRBV27	ASSFQGQIGNQPQH
TRBV6-6	ASSYEYMNTEAF
TRBV10-1	ASSESLTSGGEGDYNEQF
TRBV7-9	ASSLERGGRYNEQF
TRBV5-1	ASSPWQVTGELF
TRBV19	ASRTSGIYNEQF
TRBV5-1	ASSLDPGVNTEAF
TRBV18	ASSGVLGTEAF
TRBV7-8	ASSHFTGDSYEQY
TRBV18	ASSPYRDRDYEQY
TRBV5-1	ASSLEQTRPWVAKNIQY
TRBV19	ASSRKPGQGGQPQH
TRBV9	ASSRTSGRLGEQF
TRBV11-2	ASSPGTGANYGYT
TRBV9	ASSVVGGRETQY
TRBV6-6	ASSYSSGQRDYEQY
TRBV27	ASSPRANQPQH
TRBV6-1	ASSSRYTEAF
TRBV23-1	ASSHPDRVETQY
TRBV13	ASSQRQETQY
TRBV6-4	ASSAETSCQQF
TRBV6-5	ASSTGQPVNYGYT
TRBV7-9	ASSPGRNTGANVLT
TRBV20-1	SARGGEKLF
TRBV11-1	ASSSSLAGAPSTDTQY
TRBV19	ASSPRTESGNEQF
TRBV19	ASTNLGTGANEQF
TRBV6-1	ASKSWQGLNIQY
TRBV28	AGRTSGRGDEQF
TRBV7-2	ASSFPFGSNEQF
TRBV28	ASSPPTWGDYSNQPQH
TRBV7-9	ASSFPGLF
TRBV6-1	ASSETSPTSSTQY
TRBV7-3	ASSLTGGPNEQY
TRBV7-6	ASSLAVAGPDISSYNEQF
TRBV28	ASSLTGPSSYNEQF
TRBV14	ASSHNRQGDGYT
TRBV18	ASSPLSLEVGELF
TRBV4-1	ASSQPSGREQF
TRBV6-5	ASSYRDRRKYEQY
TRBV28	ASSPLAGGQF
TRBV28	ASSLWPAGGHEQY
TRBV7-9	ASSLGTSGRVHHNEQF
TRBV15	ATSRGTSGSETQY
TRBV6-6	ASSSSRDSQETQY